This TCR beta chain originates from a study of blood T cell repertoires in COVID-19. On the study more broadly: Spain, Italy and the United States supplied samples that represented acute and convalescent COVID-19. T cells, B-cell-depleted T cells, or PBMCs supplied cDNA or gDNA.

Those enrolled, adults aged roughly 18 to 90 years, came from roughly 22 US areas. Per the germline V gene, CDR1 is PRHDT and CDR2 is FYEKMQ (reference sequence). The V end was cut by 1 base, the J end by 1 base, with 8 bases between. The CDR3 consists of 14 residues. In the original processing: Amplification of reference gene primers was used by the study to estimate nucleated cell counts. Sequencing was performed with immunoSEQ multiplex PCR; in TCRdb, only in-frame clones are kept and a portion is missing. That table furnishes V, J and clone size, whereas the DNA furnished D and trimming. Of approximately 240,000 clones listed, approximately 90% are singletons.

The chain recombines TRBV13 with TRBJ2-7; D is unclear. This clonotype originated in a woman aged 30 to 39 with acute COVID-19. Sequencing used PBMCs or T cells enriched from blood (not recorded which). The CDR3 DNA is TGTGCCAGCAGCTTAGCAGGCCCTTCCTACGAGCAGTACTTC. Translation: CASSLAGPSYEQYF.